A selection of T cell receptor beta chains follows, all from one sample in a study of patients and donors after allogeneic stem cell transplantation. One entry per CDR3 protein, called by TCRdb with MiXCR from the RT-PCR reads. Among roughly 960,000 distinct CDR3 sequences listed, 18% were seen once. Material: blood, either unsorted or a sorted T cell fraction (not recorded which). The receptors come from a human donor who was either an allogeneic HSCT recipient or a stem cell or donor lymphocyte infusion donor (not recorded which). It is not recorded whose cells these are; they may come from a transplant donor. CDR3s include the opening cysteine and the closing phenylalanine or tryptophan. A D gene is named only where the DNA matches it firmly. Expanded clones are given a class, and other clones once, few, many or no size at all.

j_call d_call clone_size v_call cdr3_nt cdr3_aa
TRBJ2-1 TRBD2 few TRBV5-1 TGCGCCAGCAGTCCGGGACTAGCGGGAGGGCTGGGGATCAATGAGCAGTTCTTC CASSPGLAGGLGINEQFF
TRBJ2-1 TRBD2 - TRBV20-1 TGCAGTGCTAATCTAGCGGGGGGCCTCTCGGCCTGGGGTTCGGAGCAGTTCTTC CSANLAGGLSAWGSEQFF
TRBJ2-5 TRBD2 - TRBV7-8 TGTGCCAGCAGCTTAAGTCAGCGGGAGGGCCTGGGGACCCAGTACTTC CASSLSQREGLGTQYF
TRBJ1-1 - few TRBV5-1 TGCGCCAGCAGCTTGGTGTGGGGTAGGGACACTGAAGCTTTCTTT CASSLVWGRDTEAFF
TRBJ1-1 - many TRBV5-1 TGCGCCAGCAGCTCCCGATTGAACACTGAAGCTTTCTTT CASSSRLNTEAFF
TRBJ1-5 TRBD1 - TRBV5-6 TGTGCCAGCAGCCTGTTCATTACAGGGGGCCGAAGCAATCAGCCCCAGCATTTT CASSLFITGGRSNQPQHF
TRBJ2-1 - few TRBV7-9 TGTGCCAGCAGCTTTATACCAGTAAACAATGAGCAGTTCTTC CASSFIPVNNEQFF
TRBJ2-3 - - TRBV7-6 TGTGCCAGCAGCCAAGACAGAAACACAGATACGCAGTATTTT CASSQDRNTDTQYF
TRBJ1-1 - many TRBV5-1 TGTGCCAGCAGCCCCAGGGCGGGGAACACTGAAGCTTTCTTT CASSPRAGNTEAFF
TRBJ2-1 TRBD1 - TRBV7-9 TGTGCCAGCAGCTACCCAGGACAGGGTTCAGTCAATGAGCAGTTCTTC CASSYPGQGSVNEQFF
TRBJ2-5 - few TRBV12-3/TRBV12-4 TGTGCCAGCAGTTATATAGGGGAGACCCAGTACTTC CASSYIGETQYF